This T cell receptor (beta chain) was identified in a study of OX40 agonist ivuxolimab in advanced cancers. The CDR3 spans 14 residues. V gave up 5 bases and J gave up 0 bases, with 8 bases separating them. Per germline, CDR1 LNHDA and CDR2 SQIVND (reference sequence). Method: immunoSEQ multiplex PCR; TCRdb's copy keeps in-frame clones and lacks some. Among 85,000 to 100,000 clones listed, approximately 94% were seen once. Study-level results: Low normalized T-cell clonal expansion was also seen in some nonresponders.

Comment on this clone: The antigen is not known.

The material was CD4+ or CD8+ T cells sorted from blood, obtained in a trial of the OX40 agonist ivuxolimab. This sequence joins TRBV19 and TRBJ1-5; D uncertain. This TCR was recovered from an adult with an advanced solid tumor such as melanoma, head and neck, liver or kidney cancer. CDR3 region: CASSPTVSNQPQHF. The CDR3, as DNA: TGTGCCAGTAGTCCGACGGTTAGCAATCAGCCCCAGCATTTT. Variable domain in full (rest from reference TRBV19 and TRBJ1-5): DGGITQSPKYLFRKEGQNVTLSCEQNLNHDAMYWYRQDPGQGLRLIYYSQIVNDFQKGDIAEGYSVSREKKESFPLTVTSAQKNPTAFYLCASSPTVSNQPQHFGDGTRLSIL.